The 29 T cell receptor beta chains given below trace back to one sample, sequenced in a study of cytomegalovirus exposure and HLA in healthy donors (dated 2017 in TCRdb). The method behind the library was the immunoSEQ multiplex PCR assay. A mixture of 60 forward primers for TCR Vbeta segments and 13 reverse primers for TCR Jbeta segments was used in the multiplex PCR. The immuneACCESS repertoire file appears here via TCRdb, limited to in-frame rearrangements. These files lack a portion of the clones; in checked studies, under half of the deficit traces to unresolved V genes, and the cause of the others is not known. Counted in this sample were roughly 120,000 clones; about four fifths of them appeared once. The ten biggest clones cover 1.5% to 2% of the sample. Specimen: PBMCs. The receptors here all came from a woman aged 18-29 years in good health and CMV-seronegative.

This clone was seen more than once but under ten times. This chain uses TRBV19 with TRBJ1-5; D might be TRBD1 (5 bases). Per the germline V gene, CDR1 is LNHDA and CDR2 is SQIVND (reference sequence). This CDR3 is 15 amino acids long. Trimming removed 1 base from V and 3 bases from J, with 10 bases in between. The CDR3 DNA reads TGTGCCAGTAGTATAGGGTGGGGCCTCAATCAGCCCCAGCATTTT. The encoded protein is CASSIGWGLNQPQHF.

The rearrangement joins TRBV27 to TRBJ1-1; 10 nucleotides agree with TRBD1. The trim removed 6 bases at V and 5 bases at J, leaving 3 bases unmatched. The germline gives CDR1 MNHEY, CDR2 SMNVEV (reference sequence). The CDR3 is 13 residues long. The CDR3 protein is CASRMDRGTEAFF. DNA for the CDR3: TGTGCCAGCAGAATGGACAGGGGGACTGAAGCTTTCTTT.

The chain joins TRBV27 to TRBJ2-7; a weak D match, TRBD1 (6 bases). In germline, CDR1 is MNHEY, CDR2 SMNVEV (reference sequence). The CDR3 is 13 residues long. Deletions cut 2 bases from V and 6 bases from J, with 11 bases between. This CDR3 reads CASSLGATGEQYF. The CDR3 DNA reads as TGTGCCAGCAGTTTAGGGGCGACAGGCGAGCAGTACTTC.

In this sample, this clone turned up a few times. The chain uses TRBV30 and TRBJ1-3, with D hard to call. In germline, CDR1 is GTSNPN, CDR2 SVGIG (reference sequence). The V end lost 2 bases, the J end lost 3 bases, and 8 bases lay between the germline ends. The CDR3 extends over 13 amino acids. Here the CDR3 DNA reads TGTGCCTGGAGTCCGGTAATTGGAAACACCATATATTTT. The encoded protein is CAWSPVIGNTIYF.

This clone was counted only a few times. This chain joins TRBV10-3 and TRBJ2-7, with 8 bases aligning to TRBD2. The V segment lost 7 bases and the J segment 5 bases; nucleotides outside the gene matches: 7. Germline values: CDR1 ENHRY, CDR2 SYGVKD. This CDR3 contains 13 residues. Here the CDR3 DNA reads TGTGCCATCATGCGGGGGGAAATCGACGAGCAGTACTTC. It translates to CAIMRGEIDEQYF.

The J gene is TRBJ1-1, the V gene TRBV7-9; 9 bases agree with TRBD1. Germline lookup yields CDR1 SEHNR and CDR2 FQNEAQ (reference sequence). The CDR3 runs to 15 residues. J was trimmed by 6 bases and V by 5 bases; bases with no gene match: 10. This CDR3 reads CASSNRDRDGAEAFF. For the CDR3, the DNA is TGTGCCAGCAGCAACCGGGACAGGGACGGCGCTGAAGCTTTCTTT.

The chain couples TRBV5-1 to TRBJ1-1; the match to TRBD1 covers 7 bases. This CDR3 spans 15 amino acids. In germline, CDR1 is SGHRS, CDR2 YFSETQ. J was trimmed by 4 bases and V by 3 bases; bases with no gene match: 9. The CDR3 coding sequence is TGCGCCAGCAGCTCCGATAACGCAGGGGGCACTGAAGCTTTCTTT. Protein: CASSSDNAGGTEAFF.

V and J are TRBV28 and TRBJ2-3; 8 bases agree with TRBD2. With V trimmed by 8 bases and J by 5 bases, 12 bases remained unmatched. Germline V lookup: CDR1 MDHEN, CDR2 SYDVKM. This CDR3 is 15 amino acids long. The CDR3 nucleotides are TGTGCCAGCTCTCCGAGACTAGCGAGGGAAGATACGCAGTATTTT. It encodes CASSPRLAREDTQYF.

With respect to this clone: The germline gene is not matched at one end of the junction; a read error may be the cause. The rearrangement joins TRBV19 to TRBJ1-2, with 7 bases fitting TRBD1. The CDR3 is 15 amino acids. The germline V gene has CDR1 LNHDA and CDR2 SQIVND (reference sequence). CDR3 DNA: TGTGCCAGTACCACCGCAGGACAGGAGGAATGGCTACATAACTTC. Its protein product is CASTTAGQEEWLHNF.

The V and J genes are TRBV19 and TRBJ2-7, with 7 bases that match TRBD2. Germline-derived CDR1 and CDR2 are LNHDA and SQIVND (reference sequence). V shed 3 bases and J 0 bases; nucleotides not matched to a gene: 11. The CDR3 runs to 17 residues. Here the CDR3 reads CASSMRAGKKRSYEQYF. The CDR3 DNA follows: TGTGCCAGTAGTATGCGAGCGGGGAAAAAACGCTCCTACGAGCAGTACTTC. Filled out from reference TRBV19 and TRBJ2-7, the complete variable domain reads DGGITQSPKYLFRKEGQNVTLSCEQNLNHDAMYWYRQDPGQGLRLIYYSQIVNDFQKGDIAEGYSVSREKKESFPLTVTSAQKNPTAFYLCASSMRAGKKRSYEQYFGPGTRLTVT.

This clone occurred a few times. The chain joins TRBV30 to TRBJ2-5; D is possibly TRBD1 (5 bases). Looked up from germline, CDR1 is GTSNPN and CDR2 is SVGIG (reference sequence). The CDR3 is made up of 14 amino acids. The V end was cut by 1 base, the J end by 6 bases, with 15 bases between. CDR3 sequence (DNA): TGTGCCTGGAGTGAAGGGGCAATCGGGCAGACCCAGTACTTC. It yields the protein CAWSEGAIGQTQYF.

The V and J genes are TRBV7-9 and TRBJ2-1; TRBD2 agrees at 11 bases. The V and J ends lost 6 bases and 4 bases, in that order; junction bases with no gene match: 14. Germline V gene sequence: CDR1 SEHNR, CDR2 FQNEAQ (reference sequence). The CDR3 sequence is 18 residues long. The CDR3 bases are TGTGCCAGCAGTTTGGCTACCTTAGCGGGGGGGAAGTACAATGAGCAGTTCTTC. This codes for CASSLATLAGGKYNEQFF.

V gene TRBV18 combines with J gene TRBJ1-6; D may be TRBD1 (5 bases). CDR1 and CDR2 (germline): KGHSH, LQKENI. The CDR3 covers 19 residues. Trimming left V 6 bases short and J 0 bases short, with 21 bases between. The CDR3 here is CASSQSGTEGSSYNSPLHF. CDR3 bases: TGTGCCAGCTCTCAATCCGGGACGGAGGGGAGCTCCTATAATTCACCCCTCCACTTT. Supplemented by reference TRBV18 and TRBJ1-6, the full variable domain reads NAGVMQNPRHLVRRRGQEARLRCSPMKGHSHVYWYRQLPEEGLKFMVYLQKENIIDESGMPKERFSAEFPKEGPSILRIQQVVRGDSAAYFCASSQSGTEGSSYNSPLHFGNGTRLTVT.

The chain is built from TRBV28 and TRBJ1-1; 11 bases are shared with TRBD1. This CDR3 is 15 amino acids long. The V and J ends lost 4 bases and 4 bases, in that order; junction bases with no gene match: 5. Germline V gene sequence: CDR1 MDHEN, CDR2 SYDVKM. The CDR3 DNA reads TGTGCCAGCAGTTCCCCCGGGACAGGGGGCACTGAAGCTTTCTTT. The encoded protein is CASSSPGTGGTEAFF.

This clone was seen a few times. This sequence joins TRBV4-1 and TRBJ2-7, with TRBD2 matching 11 bases. This CDR3 is built from 15 residues. J lost 4 bases, V lost 4 bases, and 6 bases had no gene match. Germline CDR1 reads MGHRA; CDR2 reads YSYEKL. CDR3 sequence (DNA): TGCGCCAGCAGCCTTACCGGGACTAGCGGTTACGAGCAGTACTTC. Amino acids: CASSLTGTSGYEQYF.

The chain uses TRBV7-3 and TRBJ1-1; 9 nucleotides match TRBD1. The CDR3 runs 14 residues. The V gene's germline CDR1 is SGHTA and CDR2 FQGTGA. V lost 5 bases, J lost 4 bases, and 5 bases stayed unmatched. CDR3 sequence: CASSAIQGATEAFF. The CDR3 DNA is TGTGCCAGCAGCGCCATACAGGGGGCCACTGAAGCTTTCTTT.

The chain joins TRBV18 to TRBJ1-5; 10 bases line up with TRBD1. Germline V gene sequence: CDR1 KGHSH, CDR2 LQKENI. The CDR3 length is 17 residues. Trimming cost V 0 bases and J 9 bases; bases outside gene matches: 11. The CDR3 DNA is TGTGCCAGCTCACCACCATCGGGACAGGGGAGGTTTGGGCCCCAGCATTTT. It codes for CASSPPSGQGRFGPQHF.

The count of this clone is one. V and J are TRBV13 and TRBJ2-5; 8 bases are a match to TRBD1. Germline V lookup: CDR1 PRHDT, CDR2 FYEKMQ (reference sequence). CDR3 length: 14 residues. Losses at the gene ends were 5 bases for V and 2 bases for J; bases not matched to a gene: 4. The CDR3 DNA follows: TGTGCCAGCAGCCCTCGGACAGGGCAAGAGACCCAGTACTTC. This encodes CASSPRTGQETQYF.

This clone was counted a few times. DNA of the CDR3: TGCGCCAGCAGCCAAGTAATCGGCAGGGAAGGGGAGACCCAGTACTTC. This encodes CASSQVIGREGETQYF. The rearrangement joins TRBV4-1 to TRBJ2-5, with a possible D match to TRBD1 (5 bases). This CDR3 has 16 residues. With 1 base removed from V and 5 bases from J, the gap between germline ends came to 17 bases. CDR1 and CDR2 (germline): MGHRA, YSYEKL.

This chain's CDR3 is CASSDRESSYNSPLHF. The CDR3 nucleotides are TGTGCCAGCAGTGACAGGGAAAGCTCCTATAATTCACCCCTCCACTTT. This chain uses TRBV2 with TRBJ1-6; D may be TRBD1 (5 bases). Deletions cut 3 bases from V and 0 bases from J, with 9 bases between. This CDR3 region has 16 residues. Germline CDR1 is SNHLY and CDR2 is FYNNEI.

The J gene is TRBJ1-2, the V gene TRBV29-1, with unresolved D. Deletions cut 0 bases from V and 5 bases from J, with 4 bases between. The germline CDR1 and CDR2 sequences are SQVTM and ANQGSEA. The CDR3 is 11 residues long. The CDR3 reads CSVEDMYGYTF. The CDR3 region has the DNA TGCAGCGTTGAAGACATGTATGGCTACACCTTC.

CDR3 loop: CASSPGGQEANYGYTF. The CDR3 DNA follows: TGTGCCAGCAGCCCCGGAGGGCAGGAGGCTAACTATGGCTACACCTTC. This chain joins TRBV27 and TRBJ1-2; D ambiguous. V shed 6 bases and J shed 0 bases, with 17 bases lying between them. In germline, CDR1 is MNHEY, CDR2 SMNVEV (reference sequence). The CDR3 runs to 16 residues.

The chain uses TRBV28 and TRBJ1-5; TRBD1 aligns across 10 bases. V gave up 2 bases and J gave up 8 bases; unmatched junction bases: 3. The CDR3 runs to 14 residues. Germline lookup yields CDR1 MDHEN and CDR2 SYDVKM. CDR3 sequence: CASSLGTGEEPQHF. CDR3 in DNA: TGTGCCAGCAGTTTAGGGACAGGGGAAGAGCCCCAGCATTTT.

The chain joins TRBV2 to TRBJ2-1, with 12 bases identical to TRBD2. V shed 2 bases and J 10 bases; nucleotides not matched to a gene: 6. Germline values: CDR1 SNHLY, CDR2 FYNNEI. CDR3 length equals 15 residues. Here the CDR3 DNA reads TGTGCCAGCAGTGAAAGGCTAGCGGGGGGGCGGGAGCAGTTCTTC. Its protein product is CASSERLAGGREQFF. Filled out from reference TRBV2 and TRBJ2-1, the complete variable domain reads EPEVTQTPSHQVTQMGQEVILRCVPISNHLYFYWYRQILGQKVEFLVSFYNNEISEKSEIFDDQFSVERPDGSNFTLKIRSTKLEDSAMYFCASSERLAGGREQFFGPGTRLTVL.

The chain carries TRBV7-9 and TRBJ2-3; 12 bases match TRBD2. V gave up 5 bases and J gave up 4 bases; unmatched junction bases: 10. Germline V gene sequence: CDR1 SEHNR, CDR2 FQNEAQ (reference sequence). CDR3 length equals 17 residues. The CDR3 bases are TGTGCCAGCAGCCACCCCTCGACTAGCGGGGGTGCAGATACGCAGTATTTT. Its translation: CASSHPSTSGGADTQYF.

The chain recombines TRBV4-1 with TRBJ1-4; D may be TRBD1 (6 bases). The V end lost 2 bases, the J end lost 4 bases, and 20 bases lay between the germline ends. The CDR3 runs 18 residues. Germline values: CDR1 MGHRA, CDR2 YSYEKL. CDR3 sequence (DNA): TGCGCCAGCAGCCAAATCAGGGGTTTCACGGTTGGTAATGAAAAACTGTTTTTT. Protein: CASSQIRGFTVGNEKLFF.

The V call is TRBV28, the J call TRBJ1-1, with a tentative D call TRBD1 (6 bases). Trimming left V 8 bases short and J 4 bases short, with 17 bases between. The CDR3 covers 14 residues. Germline V CDR1 and CDR2: MDHEN, SYDVKM. CDR3 DNA: TGTGCCAGCTGGTACCAGGGGCCTCGCACTGAAGCTTTCTTT. This translates into CASWYQGPRTEAFF. Complete variable domain (other parts from reference TRBV28 and TRBJ1-1): DVKVTQSSRYLVKRTGEKVFLECVQDMDHENMFWYRQDPGLGLRLIYFSYDVKMKEKGDIPEGYSVSREKKERFSLILESASTNQTSMYLCASWYQGPRTEAFFGQGTRLTVV.

V gene TRBV20-1 combines with J gene TRBJ1-1, with D possibly being TRBD1 (5 bases). The CDR3 is 11 residues long. Germline V gene data show CDR1 as DFQATT and CDR2 as SNEGSKA (reference sequence). V lost 5 bases and J 7 bases, leaving 11 bases between the germline ends. CDR3 sequence: CSASRQIEAFF. The CDR3 DNA is TGCAGTGCTTCAAGACAGATTGAAGCTTTCTTT.

This chain joins TRBV4-1 and TRBJ2-7, with D uncertain. The CDR3 extends over 16 amino acids. From germline, CDR1 is MGHRA and CDR2 YSYEKL. Trimming took 0 bases from V and 0 from J, leaving 12 bases between them. The CDR3 region has the DNA TGCGCCAGCAGCCAAGATTCCCGAGGAAGCTCCTACGAGCAGTACTTC. Amino acids: CASSQDSRGSSYEQYF.